A selection of T cell receptor beta chains follows, all from one sample in a study of cytomegalovirus exposure and HLA in healthy donors. Data came from immunoSEQ multiplex PCR; TCRdb stores just in-frame clones and leaves some out. Of some 200,000 clones listed, around 84% were seen once; the top ten hold under 15%. Material: PBMCs. These receptors were obtained from a woman between 25 and 40 years old in good health and CMV-seropositive. Each CDR3 is given with its conserved first and last residue. The order of the fields is V gene, J gene, D gene, clone size, CDR3 protein, CDR3 DNA. The D gene is left open where the match is weak. Clone sizes are given selectively: once, few, many, or a class where the clone is expanded.

V: TRBV2
J: TRBJ2-1
D: TRBD2
size: -
CDR3: CASSESAGSSYNEQFF
DNA: TGTGCCAGCAGTGAATCAGCGGGAAGCTCCTACAATGAGCAGTTCTTC

V: TRBV7-9
J: TRBJ1-1
D: -
size: -
CDR3: CASSRNRGTEAFF
DNA: TGTGCCAGCAGTCGAAATAGGGGCACTGAAGCTTTCTTT

V: TRBV4-1
J: TRBJ2-7
D: -
size: -
CDR3: CASSQGLGTDEQYF
DNA: TGCGCCAGCAGCCAAGGTTTAGGTACAGACGAGCAGTACTTC

V: TRBV27
J: TRBJ1-4
D: -
size: -
CDR3: CASRSSYRATNEKLFF
DNA: TGTGCCAGCAGATCATCATACAGGGCAACTAATGAAAAACTGTTTTTT

V: TRBV29-1
J: TRBJ2-5
D: TRBD2
size: once
CDR3: CSARPASGRGRETQYF
DNA: TGCAGCGCCCGCCCCGCTAGCGGGAGAGGTCGAGAGACCCAGTACTTC

V: TRBV28
J: TRBJ2-7
D: -
size: -
CDR3: CASRRTGLSYEQYF
DNA: TGTGCCAGCAGGCGAACAGGGCTTTCCTACGAGCAGTACTTC

V: TRBV18
J: TRBJ1-2
D: TRBD1
size: -
CDR3: CASSPPDRGLDGYTF
DNA: TGTGCCAGCTCACCACCGGACAGGGGGCTTGATGGCTACACCTTC

V: TRBV28
J: TRBJ1-2
D: -
size: -
CDR3: CASTPYDTYYGYTF
DNA: TGTGCCAGCACCCCGTATGACACTTACTATGGCTACACCTTC

V: TRBV2
J: TRBJ2-2
D: -
size: few
CDR3: CAIKGRDNPTGELFF
DNA: TGTGCCATCAAGGGCCGGGACAATCCCACCGGGGAGCTGTTTTTT

V: TRBV5-1
J: TRBJ2-5
D: -
size: -
CDR3: CASSLSTASYQETQYF
DNA: TGCGCCAGCAGCTTGTCGACAGCTTCGTACCAAGAGACCCAGTACTTC

V: TRBV2
J: TRBJ2-7
D: -
size: -
CDR3: CASSRTVDYEQYF
DNA: TGTGCCAGCAGCCGGACAGTCGACTACGAGCAGTACTTC

V: TRBV7-2
J: TRBJ1-3
D: -
size: -
CDR3: CASSFGSGNTIYF
DNA: TGTGCCAGCAGCTTCGGGTCCGGAAACACCATATATTTT

V: TRBV7-6
J: TRBJ1-1
D: TRBD1
size: -
CDR3: CASSSTDRGYTEAFF
DNA: TGTGCCAGCAGCTCAACCGACAGGGGGTACACTGAAGCTTTCTTT

V: TRBV7-2
J: TRBJ2-1
D: -
size: few
CDR3: CASSPEAEPYNEQFF
DNA: TGTGCCAGCAGCCCCGAAGCGGAACCCTACAATGAGCAGTTCTTC

V: TRBV19
J: TRBJ2-2
D: TRBD1
size: few
CDR3: CASSIIPGQGYDGELFF
DNA: TGTGCCAGTAGTATAATTCCGGGACAGGGATATGACGGGGAGCTGTTTTTT

V: TRBV9
J: TRBJ2-3
D: -
size: -
CDR3: CASSVAPLGGTDTQYF
DNA: TGTGCCAGCAGCGTAGCCCCCCTCGGAGGCACAGATACGCAGTATTTT

V: TRBV7-9
J: TRBJ1-2
D: -
size: -
CDR3: CASSPGEYGYTF
DNA: TGTGCCAGCAGCCCAGGGGAATATGGCTACACCTTC

V: TRBV5-6
J: TRBJ2-2
D: -
size: -
CDR3: CASSFRGVFTNTGELFF
DNA: TGTGCCAGCAGCTTTCGGGGAGTTTTTACGAACACCGGGGAGCTGTTTTTT